These 16 T cell receptor beta chains were all obtained from the same sample, sequenced in a study of blood T cell repertoires in COVID-19. This table comes from immunoSEQ multiplex PCR, and its TCRdb copy is limited to in-frame clones, with some not included. The sample contains approximately 150,000 clones, approximately 89% of which appear only once. The specimen sequenced was peripheral blood. The source is a human donor in a cohort sampled during active COVID-19.

V is TRBV18 and J is TRBJ1-1; D is ambiguous. The length of the CDR3 is 15 residues. The germline V and J ends were trimmed by 2 bases and 4 bases, with 14 bases remaining between them. CDR1 is KGHSH, CDR2 LQKENI, per germline. CDR3 coding DNA: TGTGCCAGCTCACCAGGTGGGAGACGGGTCACTGAAGCTTTCTTT. This sequence encodes CASSPGGRRVTEAFF.

For the CDR3, the DNA is TGTGCCAGCAGTGATGACGACGGGAGCAATCAGCCCCAGCATTTT. Amino acids: CASSDDDGSNQPQHF. The chain has TRBV6-1 and TRBJ1-5; D not certain. With 3 bases removed from V and 1 base from J, the gap between germline ends came to 10 bases. This CDR3 spans 15 amino acids. Germline V lookup: CDR1 MNHNS, CDR2 SASEGT.

This clone was seen a single time. J is TRBJ2-1 and V is TRBV19; D may be TRBD2 (6 bases). Trimming removed 2 bases from V and 5 bases from J, with 16 bases in between. Germline V gene data show CDR1 as LNHDA and CDR2 as SQIVND (reference sequence). The CDR3 is 16 residues long. CDR3 loop: CASSILASTLNNEQFF. The CDR3 region has the DNA TGTGCCAGTAGTATACTAGCGTCCACGTTAAACAATGAGCAGTTCTTC.

The chain uses TRBV7-9 and TRBJ2-3; TRBD2 agrees at 7 bases. Germline CDR1 reads SEHNR; CDR2 reads FQNEAQ (reference sequence). Trimming removed 5 bases from V and 6 bases from J; junction bases left unmatched: 5. The CDR3 loop spans 13 amino acids. In DNA, the CDR3 is TGTGCCAGCAGCCCTAGCGGCTGGGATACGCAGTATTTT. The encoded protein is CASSPSGWDTQYF.

This chain joins TRBV7-2 and TRBJ2-3; 9 bases fit TRBD2. Losses at the gene ends were 5 bases for V and 6 bases for J; bases not matched to a gene: 9. Germline CDR1 and CDR2: SGHTA and FQGNSA. This CDR3 region has 15 residues. CDR3 DNA: TGTGCCAGCAGCGGTCGCGGGGGGGGAGTCGATACGCAGTATTTT. Protein product: CASSGRGGGVDTQYF.

This chain joins TRBV5-1 and TRBJ2-7; 8 nucleotides line up with TRBD2. The CDR3 spans 15 residues. With V trimmed by 2 bases and J by 2 bases, 6 bases remained unmatched. Germline CDR1 reads SGHRS; CDR2 reads YFSETQ. The CDR3 nucleotides are TGCGCCAGCAGCTTCGGGGGGGAGGGACCCTACGAGCAGTACTTC. Translated, it gives CASSFGGEGPYEQYF.

This chain connects TRBV11-3 to TRBJ2-1; 8 nucleotides match TRBD2. Germline V gene data show CDR1 as SGHNT and CDR2 as YENEEA. With V trimmed by 3 bases and J by 7 bases, 11 bases remained unmatched. The CDR3 has 16 amino acids. The CDR3: CASSLGSGGGANEQFF. The CDR3 nucleotides read TGTGCCAGCAGCTTGGGGAGCGGGGGAGGAGCTAATGAGCAGTTCTTC.

This sequence joins TRBV19 and TRBJ1-1; no firm D call. The CDR3 consists of 14 residues. With 1 base removed from V and 2 bases from J, the gap between germline ends came to 8 bases. Per germline, CDR1 LNHDA and CDR2 SQIVND (reference sequence). CDR3 loop: CASSIGYGNTEAFF. The CDR3 region has the DNA TGTGCCAGTAGTATAGGGTACGGTAACACTGAAGCTTTCTTT.

The chain is built from TRBV7-2 and TRBJ2-3, with D maybe TRBD2 (6 bases). This CDR3 has 15 residues. Trimming took 0 bases from V and 2 from J, leaving 9 bases between them. Germline CDR1 SGHTA, CDR2 FQGNSA. The CDR3 region is CASSLASGITDTQYF. As DNA, the CDR3 is TGTGCCAGCAGCTTAGCTAGCGGCATCACAGATACGCAGTATTTT.

The chain couples TRBV5-1 to TRBJ1-1, with 10 bases identical to TRBD1. CDR1 SGHRS and CDR2 YFSETQ come from the germline V gene. V was clipped by 1 base and J by 3 bases; unmatched bases: 15. This CDR3 has 19 amino acids. CDR3 DNA: TGCGCCAGCAGCTTGATCGGGAAGGAGGGACAGGGGTTGTACACTGAAGCTTTCTTT. Translation: CASSLIGKEGQGLYTEAFF.

The rearrangement joins TRBV7-9 to TRBJ1-6; the D gene is possibly TRBD1 (6 bases). This CDR3 is 13 amino acids long. Germline CDR1 and CDR2: SEHNR and FQNEAQ (reference sequence). Trimming left V 3 bases short and J 7 bases short, with 7 bases between. CDR3 nucleotide sequence: TGTGCCAGCAGCTTGGGGGCGAATTCACCCCTCCACTTT. Encoded protein: CASSLGANSPLHF.

The chain employs TRBV25-1 and TRBJ2-7; D gene unclear. The CDR3 extends over 14 amino acids. Germline CDR1 and CDR2: MGHDK and SYGVNS. V lost 1 base and J lost 2, with 9 bases in between. CDR3 in DNA: TGTGCCAGCAGTGAATCAGCGACCGCCTACGAGCAGTACTTC. Protein product: CASSESATAYEQYF.

The gene calls are TRBV29-1 and TRBJ1-1, with 10 bases fitting TRBD1. Losses at the gene ends were 7 bases for V and 3 bases for J; bases not matched to a gene: 5. This CDR3 comprises 13 residues. Germline V CDR1 and CDR2: SQVTM, ANQGSEA. This chain's CDR3 is CSAGTGDDTEAFF. The CDR3, as DNA: TGCAGCGCTGGGACAGGGGATGACACTGAAGCTTTCTTT. The full variable domain, its missing parts supplied by reference TRBV29-1 and TRBJ1-1, is SAVISQKPSRDICQRGTSLTIQCQVDSQVTMMFWYRQQPGQSLTLIATANQGSEATYESGFVIDKFPISRPNLTFSTLTVSNMSPEDSSIYLCSAGTGDDTEAFFGQGTRLTVV.

The rearrangement joins TRBV10-3 to TRBJ1-2; D perhaps matches TRBD1 (6 bases). CDR3 length equals 12 residues. CDR1 is ENHRY and CDR2 is SYGVKD in the germline V gene. The V end lost 2 bases, the J end lost 6 bases, and 7 bases lay between the germline ends. For the CDR3, the DNA is TGTGCCATCAGTGAGCACAGGGATGGCTACACCTTC. This codes for CAISEHRDGYTF.

The V and J genes are TRBV7-2 and TRBJ2-7; possible D gene TRBD2, 5 bases. The V and J ends lost 2 bases and 7 bases respectively, with 9 bases between them. The CDR3 has 12 amino acids. Germline CDR1 is SGHTA and CDR2 is FQGNSA. The CDR3 DNA reads TGTGCCAGCAGCTTATCGTGGAGGGAGCAGTACTTC. Amino acids: CASSLSWREQYF.

This clone has only one observation. This chain links TRBV7-3 with TRBJ1-2; D is ambiguous. The CDR3 consists of 15 residues. The V end lost 1 base, the J end lost 2 bases, and 11 bases lay between the germline ends. Germline CDR1 is SGHTA and CDR2 is FQGTGA. CDR3 nucleotides: TGTGCCAGCAGCTTAAATGGTGGCACCAACTATGGCTACACCTTC. Translating gives CASSLNGGTNYGYTF.